The 18 T cell receptor beta chains below all came from one sample that was sequenced in a study of T cell repertoires in cytomegalovirus infection. TCRdb ran MiXCR on the reads and lists one entry per CDR3 protein. This sample has roughly 180,000 distinct CDR3 sequences, with about 20% found just once. The antigens for these receptors are not known. The sequences come from CD8+ T cells from cultured PBMCs, collected from culture after CMV antigen stimulation. The receptors shown here come from a human donor in good health (CMV status not recorded). Some clones in this sample may be carry-over from other donors' samples.

This clonotype was counted between two and nine times. The chain employs TRBV7-2 and TRBJ2-2; TRBD1 aligns across 8 bases. Germline V gene lookup returns CDR1 SGHTA and CDR2 FQGNSA. The junction had 7 bases not matched to a gene; V was cut back by 5 bases and J by 5 bases. The CDR3 consists of 15 residues. The CDR3 bases are TGTGCCAGCAGCGGACAGGGTGCGGGGACCGGGGAGCTGTTTTTT. The encoded protein is CASSGQGAGTGELFF.

This chain links TRBV5-1 with TRBJ2-6; 10 bases line up with TRBD1. CDR1 is SGHRS, CDR2 YFSETQ, per germline. V was clipped by 0 bases and J by 1 base; unmatched bases: 10. CDR3 length: 20 residues. This CDR3 reads CASSLDLRDRGFSGANVLTF. Here the CDR3 DNA reads TGCGCCAGCAGCTTGGATTTGCGGGACAGGGGATTTTCTGGGGCCAACGTCCTGACTTTC. Full variable domain (outside the CDR3, taken from reference TRBV5-1 and TRBJ2-6): KAGVTQTPRYLIKTRGQQVTLSCSPISGHRSVSWYQQTPGQGLQFLFEYFSETQRNKGNFPGRFSGRQFSNSRSEMNVSTLELGDSALYLCASSLDLRDRGFSGANVLTFGAGSRLTVL.

This rearrangement joins TRBV28 to TRBJ2-3; D call uncertain. CDR1 is MDHEN, CDR2 SYDVKM, per germline. V was clipped by 3 bases and J by 9 bases, with 7 bases between them. CDR3 length: 11 amino acids. The CDR3 region is CASSFVGTQYF. The CDR3 DNA sequence: TGTGCCAGCAGTTTCGTCGGGACGCAGTATTTT.

The chain carries TRBV7-2 and TRBJ1-1; D is ambiguous. The V gene's germline CDR1 is SGHTA and CDR2 FQGNSA. The CDR3 sequence is 16 residues long. The V and J ends lost 2 bases and 0 bases respectively, with 13 bases between them. In nucleotides, the CDR3 is TGTGCCAGCAGCTTATCCCGCCGGTACGTGAACACTGAAGCTTTCTTT. Amino acid sequence: CASSLSRRYVNTEAFF. The full variable domain, its missing parts supplied by reference TRBV7-2 and TRBJ1-1, is GAGVSQSPSNKVTEKGKDVELRCDPISGHTALYWYRQSLGQGLEFLIYFQGNSAPDKSGLPSDRFSAERTGGSVSTLTIQRTQQEDSAVYLCASSLSRRYVNTEAFFGQGTRLTVV.

V and J are TRBV4-1 and TRBJ1-1; D is uncertain. CDR3 length: 13 residues. Germline V CDR1 and CDR2: MGHRA, YSYEKL. The V end lost 5 bases, the J end lost 6 bases, and 13 bases lay between the germline ends. CDR3 DNA sequence: TGCGCCAGCAGCGAACAAGCAGGTGCTGAAGCTTTCTTT. Amino acid sequence: CASSEQAGAEAFF.

The chain uses TRBV12-3 or TRBV12-4 and TRBJ1-1; D is unclear. V dropped 1 base and J dropped 8 bases, with 8 bases sitting between them. The length of the CDR3 is 12 residues. DNA of the CDR3: TGTGCCAGCAGTTTAGGTCAGGCCGAAGCTTTCTTT. This translates into CASSLGQAEAFF.

On this clonotype itself: Germline is not matched at one junction end, which may reflect a read error. Here the CDR3 DNA reads TGTGCCAGCTCTGGCGGGAACGCTGAAGCTTTCTTT. Residues: CASSGGNAEAFF. The chain employs TRBV7-6 and TRBJ1-1; D unresolved. Germline CDR1 and CDR2: SGHVS and FNYEAQ. This CDR3 has 12 amino acids.

The genes are TRBV12-3 or TRBV12-4 and TRBJ1-2, with TRBD1 as a possible D gene (5 bases). The V gene lost 6 bases and the J gene lost 4 bases, with 18 bases spanning the gap. The CDR3 has 15 amino acids. Written as DNA, the CDR3 is TGTGCCAGCAGCCTCGGGGACCCTAACCCCTATGGCTACACCTTC. This codes for CASSLGDPNPYGYTF.

The V call is TRBV11-2, the J call TRBJ2-2; D not certain. This CDR3 has 15 residues. Trimming removed 2 bases at V and 4 bases at J, with 11 bases between. Germline V gives CDR1 SGHAT, CDR2 FQNNGV. The CDR3 protein is CASSLQSGPTGELFF. The CDR3 nucleotides are TGTGCCAGCAGCTTACAGTCCGGACCCACCGGGGAGCTGTTTTTT.

This clonotype showed up just a few times. The V and J genes are TRBV4-1 and TRBJ1-1; D call uncertain. V lost 0 bases and J lost 4, with 12 bases in between. Germline CDR1 and CDR2: MGHRA and YSYEKL. The CDR3 is 15 amino acids. The CDR3 DNA follows: TGCGCCAGCAGCCAAGATCTTGGAACAAGCACTGAAGCTTTCTTT. Translated: CASSQDLGTSTEAFF.

The CDR3 DNA reads as TGTGCCAGCAGCTTAATTCTGGACATCCTTAACTATGGCTACACCTTC. Amino acids: CASSLILDILNYGYTF. The J gene is TRBJ1-2, the V gene TRBV7-2, with D perhaps matching TRBD1 (5 bases). CDR1 is SGHTA and CDR2 is FQGNSA in the germline V gene. Trimming pared 2 bases from V and 1 base from J, leaving 14 bases between. CDR3 length equals 16 residues.

The chain combines TRBV4-1 with TRBJ1-4; the D gene is possibly TRBD1 (5 bases). Germline V gives CDR1 MGHRA, CDR2 YSYEKL. V shed 0 bases and J shed 7 bases, with 21 bases lying between them. The CDR3 sequence is 18 residues long. The CDR3 spells CASSQDGTLGTSSEKLFF. The CDR3 DNA reads as TGCGCCAGCAGCCAAGATGGTACACTTGGGACGTCAAGTGAAAAACTGTTTTTT.

This chain links TRBV7-9 with TRBJ2-3, with 8 bases identical to TRBD1. Unmatched junction bases numbered 7, after V lost 5 bases and J lost 0 bases. CDR1 and CDR2 from the germline V gene are SEHNR and FQNEAQ (reference sequence). The CDR3 length is 16 residues. DNA of the CDR3: TGTGCCAGCAGCCCAAGGACAGGGCCAAGCACAGATACGCAGTATTTT. Protein: CASSPRTGPSTDTQYF.

The chain has TRBV29-1 and TRBJ2-1; D tentatively reads TRBD1 or TRBD2 (5 bases each). Germline V CDR1 and CDR2: SQVTM, ANQGSEA. V lost 3 bases and J 0 bases, leaving 18 bases between the germline ends. This CDR3 has 17 amino acids. The CDR3 region has the DNA TGCAGCGTTGACGGGACGTCCCTTGAACGCTCCTACAATGAGCAGTTCTTC. Translating it yields CSVDGTSLERSYNEQFF.

This clonotype was seen more than once but under ten times. V is TRBV7-2 and J is TRBJ2-1; D tentatively reads TRBD1 or TRBD2 (5 bases each). In germline, CDR1 is SGHTA, CDR2 FQGNSA. With 0 bases removed from V and 4 bases from J, the gap between germline ends came to 25 bases. The CDR3 spans 20 residues. CDR3 bases: TGTGCCAGCAGCTTAGCAATCGGCAGTGGGGGACCTCGACTTTACAATGAGCAGTTCTTC. As protein: CASSLAIGSGGPRLYNEQFF.

This clonotype was counted a few times. The V and J genes are TRBV7-2 and TRBJ2-3; 7 bases are a match to TRBD1. Germline lookup yields CDR1 SGHTA and CDR2 FQGNSA. The CDR3 is 16 residues long. The V gene end was trimmed by 5 bases and the J gene end by 2 bases; junction bases not matched to a gene: 10. CDR3 bases: TGTGCCAGCAGCCCGCGACGGGGACAGTACACAGATACGCAGTATTTT. It encodes CASSPRRGQYTDTQYF. Using reference TRBV7-2 and TRBJ2-3 for the parts outside the CDR3, the full variable domain is GAGVSQSPSNKVTEKGKDVELRCDPISGHTALYWYRQSLGQGLEFLIYFQGNSAPDKSGLPSDRFSAERTGGSVSTLTIQRTQQEDSAVYLCASSPRRGQYTDTQYFGPGTRLTVL.

A remark on this clonotype: Given the absence of the conserved phenylalanine or tryptophan at the CDR3 end, a read error is likely. The chain employs TRBV7-2 and TRBJ2-7; D remains unclear. The CDR3 has 12 amino acids. Trimming left V 5 bases short and J 2 bases short, with 7 bases between. Germline V CDR1 and CDR2: SGHTA, FQGNSA. The CDR3 reads CASSPTTYEQYL. As DNA, the CDR3 is TGTGCCAGCAGCCCCACGACCTACGAGCAGTACTTG.

This clonotype was detected once. This chain links TRBV4-1 with TRBJ2-5, with D hard to call. V lost 0 bases and J 5 bases, leaving 22 bases between the germline ends. Per germline, CDR1 MGHRA and CDR2 YSYEKL. This CDR3 is 18 amino acids long. Written as DNA, the CDR3 is TGCGCCAGCAGCCAAGATCCCCCCCCATCGGGCGAAAGGGAGACCCAGTACTTC. Amino acid sequence: CASSQDPPPSGERETQYF.